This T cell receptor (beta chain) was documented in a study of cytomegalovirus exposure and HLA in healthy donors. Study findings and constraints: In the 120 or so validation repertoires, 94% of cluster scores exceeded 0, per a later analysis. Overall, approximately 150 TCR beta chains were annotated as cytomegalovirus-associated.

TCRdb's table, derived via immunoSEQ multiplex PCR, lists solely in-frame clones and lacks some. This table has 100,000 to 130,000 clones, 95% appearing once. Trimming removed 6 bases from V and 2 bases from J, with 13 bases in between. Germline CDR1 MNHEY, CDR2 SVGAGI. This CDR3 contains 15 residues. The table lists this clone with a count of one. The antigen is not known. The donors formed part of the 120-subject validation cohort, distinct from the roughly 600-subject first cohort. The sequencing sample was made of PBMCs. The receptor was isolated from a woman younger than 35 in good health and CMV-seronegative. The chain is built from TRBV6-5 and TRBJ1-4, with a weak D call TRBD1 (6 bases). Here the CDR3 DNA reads TGTGCCAGCAGGACACAGGGCCTTACTAATGAAAAACTGTTTTTT. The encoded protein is CASRTQGLTNEKLFF.